What follows is one T cell receptor (beta chain) and its context. J was trimmed by 10 bases and V by 5 bases; bases with no gene match: 17. The V gene's germline CDR1 is SEHNR and CDR2 FQNEAQ (reference sequence). This CDR3 contains 16 residues. Only in-frame clones appear in the TCRdb table, and some are missing; sequencing was by immunoSEQ multiplex PCR. The sample yields 55,000 to 75,000 clones, over 85% seen once. This sample is drawn from a study of technical replicates of blood from several donors. Sample: T cells isolated from PBMCs. The chain uses TRBV7-9 and TRBJ2-1, with TRBD2 matching over 7 bases. The TCR comes from a human donor in good health. The CDR3 is CASSTRSGSRRREQFF. DNA for the CDR3: TGTGCCAGCAGCACCCGTAGCGGGTCCAGGAGACGGGAGCAGTTCTTC.